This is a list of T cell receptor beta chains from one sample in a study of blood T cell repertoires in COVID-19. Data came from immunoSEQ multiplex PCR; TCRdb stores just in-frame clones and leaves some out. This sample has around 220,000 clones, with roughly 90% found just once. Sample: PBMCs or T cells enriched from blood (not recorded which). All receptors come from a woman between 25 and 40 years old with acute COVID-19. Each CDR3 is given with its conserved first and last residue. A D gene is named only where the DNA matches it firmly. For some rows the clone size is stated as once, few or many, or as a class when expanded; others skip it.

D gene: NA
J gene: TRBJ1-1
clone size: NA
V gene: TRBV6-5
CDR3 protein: CASSYSSAFPRVFF
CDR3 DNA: TGTGCCAGCAGTTACTCGTCGGCTTTTCCCAGGGTCTTCTTT

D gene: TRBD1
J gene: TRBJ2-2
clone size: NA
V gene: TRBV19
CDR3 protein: CASSIETGGTGELFF
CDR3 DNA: TGTGCCAGTAGTATAGAGACAGGGGGAACCGGGGAGCTGTTTTTT

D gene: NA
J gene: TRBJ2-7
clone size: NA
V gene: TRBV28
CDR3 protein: CASSPLAVSYEQYF
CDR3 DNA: TGTGCCAGCAGTCCCCTGGCAGTCTCCTACGAGCAGTACTTC

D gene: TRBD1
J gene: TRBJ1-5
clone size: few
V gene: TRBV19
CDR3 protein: CASSHTGQGSNQPQHF
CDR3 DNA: TGTGCCAGTAGCCACACTGGACAGGGTAGCAATCAGCCCCAGCATTTT

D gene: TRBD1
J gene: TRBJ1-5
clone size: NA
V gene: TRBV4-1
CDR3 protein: CASSQEGQVQPQHF
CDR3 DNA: TGCGCCAGCAGCCAAGAAGGACAGGTCCAGCCCCAGCATTTT

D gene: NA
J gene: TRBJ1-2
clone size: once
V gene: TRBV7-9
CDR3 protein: CASSSQGPLGYGYTF
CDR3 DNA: TGTGCCAGCAGCTCTCAGGGCCCCTTGGGATATGGCTACACCTTC

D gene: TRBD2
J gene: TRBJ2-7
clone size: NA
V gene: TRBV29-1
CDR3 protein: CSVRSGSGYEQYF
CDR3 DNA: TGCAGCGTTCGTAGCGGGAGTGGGTACGAGCAGTACTTC

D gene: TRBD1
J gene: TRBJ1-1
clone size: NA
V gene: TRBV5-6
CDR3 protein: CASSVRRQGWTEAFF
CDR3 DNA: TGTGCCAGCAGCGTGCGTCGACAGGGATGGACTGAAGCTTTCTTT

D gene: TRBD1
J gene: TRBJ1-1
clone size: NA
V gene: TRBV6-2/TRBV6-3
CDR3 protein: CASSYPPYPGQKNTEAFF
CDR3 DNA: TGTGCCAGCAGTTACCCGCCCTATCCGGGACAGAAGAACACTGAAGCTTTCTTT

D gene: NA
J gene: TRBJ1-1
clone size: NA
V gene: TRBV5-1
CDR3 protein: CASSAPGTGTEAFF
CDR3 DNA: TGCGCCAGCAGCGCGCCAGGCACGGGGACTGAAGCTTTCTTT

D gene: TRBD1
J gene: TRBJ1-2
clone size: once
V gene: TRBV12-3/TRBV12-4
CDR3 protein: CASSGQGYYGYTF
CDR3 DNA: TGTGCCAGCAGCGGACAGGGGTACTATGGCTACACCTTC